One sample yielded the 26 T cell receptor beta chains listed below, sequenced in a study of human T cells and chemical hapten exposure (dated by TCRdb to 2020 to 2023). Per the publication, the time point label means: patch test 2, 6 weeks after DPC sensitization. According to the study, the label for this sample's treatment or condition signals: therapeutic diphenylcyclopropenone sensitization with weekly scalp DPC. Library method: RACE. The sample was run on a NextSeq 500. Through fastp at Q25 and MiXCR, TCRdb rebuilt clones from the public reads, retaining in-frame beta chains. Records with the same CDR3 protein are collapsed into one entry carrying the most frequent genes and DNA. Within this sample are about 85,000 distinct CDR3 sequences, with more than 9% of them counted one time only. The ten largest clonotypes hold 1.5% to 2% of the sample. Source: whole blood, taken in connection with sensitization to the hapten diphenylcyclopropenone (DPC). The receptors derive from a young man with alopecia areata. Some clones in this sample may be carry-over from other donors' samples.

This clonotype has at least ten counts. The rearrangement joins TRBV9 to TRBJ1-1; no firm D call. Per the germline V gene, CDR1 is SGDLS and CDR2 is YYNGEE. The CDR3 is 13 amino acids. The V end lost 0 bases, the J end lost 0 bases, and 3 bases lay between the germline ends. The CDR3 here is CASSVDVNTEAFF. For the CDR3, the DNA is TGTGCCAGCAGCGTAGACGTGAACACTGAAGCTTTCTTT.

There are a few counts of this clonotype. This chain links TRBV6-5 with TRBJ2-3, with D perhaps matching TRBD1 (6 bases). CDR1 and CDR2 (germline): MNHEY, SVGAGI. Trimming shortened V by 5 bases and J by 4 bases, and 16 bases separated the two germline ends. This CDR3 has 15 residues. The DNA of the CDR3 is TGTGCCAGCAGTCATACAGGGATTTGGGCAGATACGCAGTATTTT. It encodes CASSHTGIWADTQYF.

In its sample, this clonotype was seen many times. The chain uses TRBV10-2 and TRBJ2-7; a possible D gene is TRBD1 (6 bases). The CDR3 length is 13 residues. Trimming removed 4 bases from V and 4 bases from J, with 11 bases in between. The germline CDR1 and CDR2 sequences are WSHSY and SAAADI. CDR3 DNA: TGCGCCAGCAGTGGGACAGCAGAGTACGAGCAGTACTTC. The encoded protein is CASSGTAEYEQYF.

This clonotype was found many times. The rearrangement links TRBV2 to TRBJ2-3; no firm D call. CDR1 and CDR2 from the germline V gene are SNHLY and FYNNEI. The CDR3 contains 15 residues. V was pared by 6 bases and J by 3 bases, with 16 bases between. CDR3 sequence: CASRKVGLATDTQYF. The CDR3 DNA reads TGTGCCAGCAGGAAGGTCGGGTTGGCTACAGATACGCAGTATTTT.

The sample holds many counts of this clonotype. A junction end diverges from the germline sequence, so it may reflect a read error. The chain carries TRBV12-3 or TRBV12-4 and TRBJ2-2; the match to TRBD2 covers 9 bases. The CDR3 is made up of 15 amino acids. CDR3 DNA sequence: TGTGCCAGCAGCTTAGGGACTAGCTCAACCGGGGAGCTGTTTTTT. Its protein is CASSLGTSSTGELFF.

Many counts were recorded for this clonotype. V and J are TRBV19 and TRBJ2-1, with 10 bases identical to TRBD2. The ends lost 6 bases at V and 8 bases at J; junction bases unmatched: 13. The V gene's germline CDR1 is LNHDA and CDR2 SQIVND (reference sequence). The CDR3 consists of 16 residues. In nucleotides, the CDR3 is TGTGCCAGTAGGTCTAGCGGGGGCTCGGCAGCTCATGAGCAGTTCTTC. Protein sequence: CASRSSGGSAAHEQFF.

Only one count was recorded for this clonotype. The chain recombines TRBV20-1 with TRBJ2-3; D remains unclear. The V and J ends lost 7 bases and 4 bases respectively, with 6 bases between them. Germline V gives CDR1 DFQATT, CDR2 SNEGSKA (reference sequence). The CDR3 spans 10 residues. CDR3 sequence (DNA): TGCAGTGTAATCTCAGATACGCAGTATTTT. Translating it yields CSVISDTQYF.

This clonotype showed up many times. The genes are TRBV4-3 and TRBJ1-2; D gene unclear. In germline, CDR1 is LGHNA, CDR2 YSLEER. This CDR3 has 15 residues. V was trimmed by 0 bases and J by 5 bases, leaving 13 bases between them. As DNA, the CDR3 is TGCGCCAGCAGCCAAGATCGGGCAGCTATATATGGCTACACCTTC. It translates to CASSQDRAAIYGYTF.

This clonotype was recorded many times. This chain connects TRBV4-1 to TRBJ1-4; 7 bases match TRBD1. The CDR3 is 16 amino acids. The germline CDR1 and CDR2 sequences are MGHRA and YSYEKL. V shed 6 bases, J shed 7 bases, and the junction held 14 bases outside the gene matches. CDR3 protein: CASRKGAGQEGEKLFF. In DNA form, the CDR3 reads TGCGCCAGCAGGAAGGGGGCGGGTCAGGAAGGTGAAAAACTGTTTTTT.

This clonotype has more than one count but fewer than ten. The J gene is TRBJ1-4, the V gene TRBV5-5; tentatively, D is TRBD1 (5 bases). The germline gives CDR1 SGHKS, CDR2 YYEKEE (reference sequence). This CDR3 region has 13 residues. Deletions cut 7 bases from V and 5 bases from J, with 12 bases between. The CDR3, as DNA: TGTGCCAGCGGCAGGGCCCTCAATGAAAAACTGTTTTTT. Translating gives CASGRALNEKLFF.

This clonotype turned up a few times. The rearrangement joins TRBV20-1 to TRBJ1-1, with 8 positions matching TRBD1. V lost 4 bases, J lost 0 bases, and 22 bases stayed unmatched. Per germline, CDR1 DFQATT and CDR2 SNEGSKA (reference sequence). The CDR3 length is 20 residues. Here the CDR3 DNA reads TGCAGTGCTATACGGCCTCTAACATGGACAGGGAATTCAATGAACACTGAAGCTTTCTTT. As protein: CSAIRPLTWTGNSMNTEAFF.

This clonotype was found a few times. V usage is TRBV9 and J usage is TRBJ2-2; TRBD1 matches 8 bases. The V gene's germline CDR1 is SGDLS and CDR2 YYNGEE. The CDR3 extends over 17 amino acids. V gave up 1 base and J gave up 5 bases; unmatched junction bases: 10. The CDR3, as DNA: TGTGCCAGCAGCGTATACTTAGGGACAGGAGTGACCGGGGAGCTGTTTTTT. Translated, it gives CASSVYLGTGVTGELFF.

This clonotype was recorded a few times. J is TRBJ2-3 and V is TRBV6-5; TRBD1 aligns across 7 bases. CDR1 is MNHEY, CDR2 SVGAGI, per germline. The CDR3 sequence is 17 residues long. The ends lost 9 bases at V and 3 bases at J; junction bases unmatched: 18. CDR3 loop: CASQERGLSEWTDTQYF. In DNA, the CDR3 is TGTGCCAGTCAGGAGAGGGGGCTTAGTGAGTGGACAGATACGCAGTATTTT.

This clonotype was seen a handful of times. The chain carries TRBV29-1 and TRBJ1-3; D not resolved. The V gene's germline CDR1 is SQVTM and CDR2 ANQGSEA. V lost 4 bases and J 3 bases, leaving 4 bases between the germline ends. The CDR3 is made up of 11 amino acids. DNA of the CDR3: TGCAGCGTTGGAGATGGAAACACCATATATTTT. This gives the protein CSVGDGNTIYF.

The gene calls are TRBV6-2 or TRBV6-3 and TRBJ1-1; 7 nucleotides line up with TRBD1. With 5 bases clipped from V and 0 bases from J, the junction kept 6 bases outside the gene matches. The length of the CDR3 is 15 residues. In germline, CDR1 is MNHEY, CDR2 SVGEGT. CDR3 nucleotide sequence: TGTGCCAGCAGTAACCGACAGGGCCTGAACACTGAAGCTTTCTTT. Translated: CASSNRQGLNTEAFF.

The chain recombines TRBV18 with TRBJ1-3; D ambiguous. CDR3 length equals 16 residues. CDR1 and CDR2 from the germline V gene are KGHSH and LQKENI. V lost 3 bases and J 0 bases, leaving 12 bases between the germline ends. This CDR3 reads CASSPFTVTSGNTIYF. DNA of the CDR3: TGTGCCAGCTCACCTTTTACAGTTACCTCTGGAAACACCATATATTTT.

This clonotype was detected only a few times. J is TRBJ2-1 and V is TRBV11-2, with a tentative D call TRBD2 (5 bases). This CDR3 spans 14 amino acids. The V gene's germline CDR1 is SGHAT and CDR2 FQNNGV. With 8 bases removed from V and 1 base from J, the gap between germline ends came to 12 bases. This CDR3 is CASGSGLSYNEQFF. As DNA, the CDR3 is TGTGCCAGCGGGAGCGGATTATCCTACAATGAGCAGTTCTTC. Variable domain in full (rest from reference TRBV11-2 and TRBJ2-1): EAGVAQSPRYKIIEKRQSVAFWCNPISGHATLYWYQQILGQGPKLLIQFQNNGVVDDSQLPKDRFSAERLKGVDSTLKIQPAKLEDSAVYLCASGSGLSYNEQFFGPGTRLTVL.

This clonotype showed up many times. V usage is TRBV6-2 or TRBV6-3 and J usage is TRBJ2-1, with 12 nucleotides matching TRBD2. V lost 2 bases, J lost 7 bases, and 6 bases stayed unmatched. The V gene's germline CDR1 is MNHEY and CDR2 SVGEGT. CDR3 length: 16 residues. The DNA for the CDR3 is TGTGCCAGCAGTTACCCTAGCGGGGGGGCCGTAAATGAGCAGTTCTTC. This translates into CASSYPSGGAVNEQFF.

V and J are TRBV7-4 and TRBJ2-1, with TRBD1 as a possible D gene (6 bases). The V gene lost 5 bases and the J gene lost 8 bases, with 13 bases spanning the gap. The V gene's germline CDR1 is SGHVT and CDR2 SQSDAQ. This CDR3 has 13 amino acids. CDR3 residues: CASSRTGCYEQFF. The CDR3 coding sequence is TGTGCCAGCAGCCGAACAGGGTGTTATGAGCAGTTCTTC.

The V and J genes are TRBV9 and TRBJ2-1; 10 bases line up with TRBD2. The CDR3 has 15 residues. J lost 7 bases, V lost 4 bases, and 8 bases had no gene match. Germline V lookup: CDR1 SGDLS, CDR2 YYNGEE. CDR3 loop: CASSPDPSGGNEQFF. The CDR3 DNA reads as TGTGCCAGCAGCCCAGACCCTAGCGGGGGTAATGAGCAGTTCTTC.

In this sample, this clonotype turned up a few times. The CDR3 DNA follows: TGCGCCAGCAGCCAAGATCGAAGGAGGACAGCTGACTACACCTTC. It is translated as CASSQDRRRTADYTF. The chain joins TRBV4-3 to TRBJ1-2, with D possibly being TRBD1 (6 bases). This CDR3 is built from 15 residues. Germline V gives CDR1 LGHNA, CDR2 YSLEER. V shed 0 bases and J shed 10 bases, with 18 bases lying between them.

This clonotype has at least ten counts. The chain couples TRBV12-5 to TRBJ2-7, with D perhaps matching TRBD1 (5 bases). The CDR3 length is 13 residues. The germline gives CDR1 LGHNT, CDR2 FRNRAP. V was cut by 6 bases and J by 5 bases, with 14 bases left in between. The DNA for the CDR3 is TGTGCTAGTGGCAGACAGTCCGTCGACGAGCAGTACGTC. It specifies CASGRQSVDEQYV.

The chain joins TRBV20-1 to TRBJ1-5; possible D gene TRBD1, 5 bases. This CDR3 is built from 17 residues. The ends were cut back, 1 base at V and 6 bases at J, with 22 bases in the middle. The germline CDR1 and CDR2 sequences are DFQATT and SNEGSKA (reference sequence). The CDR3 region is CSARVEPFGGRTQPQHF. The CDR3 nucleotides are TGCAGTGCTAGAGTAGAACCATTTGGGGGACGTACTCAGCCCCAGCATTTT.

This clonotype has only a few counts. This chain connects TRBV6-2 or TRBV6-3 to TRBJ1-5; D might be TRBD1 (5 bases). CDR1 MNHEY and CDR2 SVGEGT come from the germline V gene. The CDR3 length is 15 residues. Trimming cost V 6 bases and J 6 bases, with 18 bases left between them. CDR3 DNA sequence: TGTGCCAGCAGCGAGGGACCTTCTCGTGTTCAGCCCCAGCATTTT. Amino acid sequence: CASSEGPSRVQPQHF.

This clonotype has a handful of counts. The rearrangement uses TRBV12-3 or TRBV12-4 and TRBJ2-7; weak D call: TRBD1 (6 bases). Trimming shortened V by 5 bases and J by 6 bases, and 14 bases separated the two germline ends. This CDR3 spans 13 amino acids. CDR3 DNA: TGTGCCAGCAGTCAACAGGGTTATGGCGAGCAGTACTTC. This translates into CASSQQGYGEQYF.

The chain has TRBV5-8 and TRBJ1-4; 9 bases map to TRBD1. V shed 4 bases and J 6 bases; nucleotides not matched to a gene: 10. This CDR3 has 16 residues. Germline CDR1 and CDR2: SGHTS and YDEGEE. The CDR3 region has the DNA TGTGCCAGCAGCAAGTTCATGGGACAGGGTTATGAAAAACTGTTTTTT. This sequence encodes CASSKFMGQGYEKLFF. The full variable domain, rest sourced from reference TRBV5-8 and TRBJ1-4, is EAGVTQSPTHLIKTRGQQATLRCSPISGHTSVYWYQQALGLGLQFLLWYDEGEERNRGNFPPRFSGRQFPNYSSELNVNALELEDSALYLCASSKFMGQGYEKLFFGSGTQLSVL.